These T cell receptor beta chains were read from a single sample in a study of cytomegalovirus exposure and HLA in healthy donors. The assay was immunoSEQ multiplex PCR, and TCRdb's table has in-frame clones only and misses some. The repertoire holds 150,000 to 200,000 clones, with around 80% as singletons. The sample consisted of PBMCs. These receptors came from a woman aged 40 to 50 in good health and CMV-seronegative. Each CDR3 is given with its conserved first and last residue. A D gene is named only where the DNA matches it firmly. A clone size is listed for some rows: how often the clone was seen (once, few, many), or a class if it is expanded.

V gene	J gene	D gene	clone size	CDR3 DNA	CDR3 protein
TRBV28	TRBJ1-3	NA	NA	TGTGCCAGCAGTTTAGCTAACTCTGGAAACACCATATATTTT	CASSLANSGNTIYF
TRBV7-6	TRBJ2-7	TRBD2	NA	TGTGCCAGCAGCTTAGGTCCAGCGGGAGCGGACGAGCAGTACTTC	CASSLGPAGADEQYF
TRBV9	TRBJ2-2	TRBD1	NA	TGTGCCAGCAGCCCCCGACAGGGTTCGAACACCGGGGAGCTGTTTTTT	CASSPRQGSNTGELFF
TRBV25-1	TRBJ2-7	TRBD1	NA	TGTGCCAGCAGTGAATCTCCCTCGATAGGGGGCGGCTCCTACGAGCAGTACTTC	CASSESPSIGGGSYEQYF
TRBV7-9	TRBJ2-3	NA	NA	TGTGCCAGCAGCTTTAGTACGGGAGCAGATACGCAGTATTTT	CASSFSTGADTQYF
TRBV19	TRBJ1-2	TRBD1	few	TGTGCCAGCCACCCCACTGACAGGGCCAATGGCTACACCTTC	CASHPTDRANGYTF
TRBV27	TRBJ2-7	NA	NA	TGTGCCAGCAGTCCTGATCTACGAGGGCAGTACTTC	CASSPDLRGQYF
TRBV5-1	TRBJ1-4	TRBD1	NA	TGCGCCAGCAGCTTGGACGGGACAGTAAATGAAAAACTGTTTTTT	CASSLDGTVNEKLFF
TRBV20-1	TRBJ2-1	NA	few	TGCAGTGCACCAAACGCGTATGAGCAGTTCTTC	CSAPNAYEQFF
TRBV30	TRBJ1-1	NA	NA	TGTGCCTGGAGGACGGGGTTAAACACTGAAGCTTTCTTT	CAWRTGLNTEAFF
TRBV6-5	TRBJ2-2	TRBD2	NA	TGTGCCAGCAGTGGACTAGTCAGCGGGGAGCTGTTTTTT	CASSGLVSGELFF
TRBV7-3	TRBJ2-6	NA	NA	TGTGCCAGCAGCCGACTACTGATGGCAGGGGTGTCTGGGGCCAACGTCCTGACTTTC	CASSRLLMAGVSGANVLTF
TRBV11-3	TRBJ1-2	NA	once	TGTGCCAGCAGCTTCCGGGAATATGGCTACACCTTC	CASSFREYGYTF